The rows below give T cell receptor beta chains drawn from one sample of a study of cytomegalovirus exposure and HLA in healthy donors. The protocol was immunoSEQ multiplex PCR, while the TCRdb copy is restricted to in-frame clones and leaves out a portion. The sample comprises 65,000 to 80,000 clones, about four fifths of which are singletons, and about 8.2% rests with the top ten. Material: PBMCs. The receptors come from a woman aged 40 to 49 in good health and CMV-seropositive. The CDR3 runs from the conserved cysteine through the conserved F or W. A D gene is named only where the DNA matches it firmly. Clone size is not always given. Where it is, it says once, few, many or a class for expanded clones.

TRBV7-9,.,TRBJ2-1,TRBD2,TGTGCCAGCAGCTTAGGCGGGGGGGCCGACAATGAGCAGTTCTTC,CASSLGGGADNEQFF
TRBV7-8,.,TRBJ2-1,TRBD2,TGTGCCAGCAGCAGCACTACTAGCGGGTTCCGAAATGAGCAGTTCTTC,CASSSTTSGFRNEQFF
TRBV19,.,TRBJ1-5,TRBD1,TGTGCCAGTAGTATGGTCCTCGGACAGGGCCAGCCCCAGCATTTT,CASSMVLGQGQPQHF
TRBV29-1,.,TRBJ1-1,TRBD1,TGCAGCGCTCGGACAGGGAGGTCCACTGAAGCTTTCTTT,CSARTGRSTEAFF
TRBV10-3,once,TRBJ2-3,.,TGTGCCATCAGTGAGTCATTGCGACAGCTATACGCTAGCACAGATACGCAGTATTTT,CAISESLRQLYASTDTQYF
TRBV2,.,TRBJ2-4,.,TGTGCCAGCAGTGAAAGGACAATCAGAGCCAAAAACATTCAGTACTTC,CASSERTIRAKNIQYF
TRBV28,few,TRBJ1-2,TRBD1,TGTGCCAGCAGTCCTCCGACAGGGTTAAATGGCTACACCTTC,CASSPPTGLNGYTF
TRBV6-5,few,TRBJ1-2,.,TGTGCCACCCTGGACAGATTCTTCTATGGCTACACCTTC,CATLDRFFYGYTF
TRBV11-1,.,TRBJ2-7,.,TGTGCCAGCAGCCTGTACCGGGACATCTACTCCTACGAGCAGTACTTC,CASSLYRDIYSYEQYF
TRBV4-2,.,TRBJ2-2,.,TGTGCCAGCAGCCAAACTAGCTCGACGGTGCTGTTTTTT,CASSQTSSTVLFF
TRBV25-1,.,TRBJ1-6,.,TGTGCCAGCAGTGATTCGGTGTCCTATAATTCACCCCTCCACTTT,CASSDSVSYNSPLHF
TRBV7-6,once,TRBJ1-6,TRBD1,TGTGCCAGCAGGGGGACAGCCAATAATTCACCCCTCCACTTT,CASRGTANNSPLHF
TRBV28,.,TRBJ2-2,.,TGTGCCAGCGGGGGGACAGCTAAGACGAACACCGGGGAGCTGTTTTTT,CASGGTAKTNTGELFF
TRBV29-1,.,TRBJ2-3,.,TGCAGCGTTGATGGTGCAGCCGGGGTTTACGATACGCAGTATTTT,CSVDGAAGVYDTQYF
TRBV6-1,.,TRBJ2-7,TRBD1,TGTGCCAGCAGTTGGGGACAGGGGATGGGCGAGCAGTACTTC,CASSWGQGMGEQYF
TRBV14,.,TRBJ2-3,.,TGTGCCAGCAGTGTACAGGGTACAGATACGCAGTATTTT,CASSVQGTDTQYF
TRBV7-8,.,TRBJ1-6,.,TGTGCCAGCAGCCCTCAGGGTTTCTCCTATAATTCACCCCTCCACTTT,CASSPQGFSYNSPLHF
TRBV5-4,.,TRBJ2-3,.,TGTGCCAGCAACAGGGAGCAGGGTGGAACAGATACGCAGTATTTT,CASNREQGGTDTQYF
TRBV5-1,.,TRBJ2-7,.,TGCGCCAGCAGCTTGGCCGACGTAAGGGGCGAGCAGTACTTC,CASSLADVRGEQYF
TRBV7-3,.,TRBJ2-1,.,TGTGCCAGCAGCTTTGTAGAGGGCGGTGAGCAGTTCTTC,CASSFVEGGEQFF
TRBV6-1,.,TRBJ1-2,TRBD1,TGTGCCAGCAGAGGACAGGGGGCGAATGATGGCTACACCTTC,CASRGQGANDGYTF
TRBV19,.,TRBJ1-2,TRBD1,TGTGCCAGTAGTGAGGGGACAGGGTCTAAGGGCTACACCTTC,CASSEGTGSKGYTF
TRBV7-9,once,TRBJ2-5,TRBD1,TGTGCCAGCAGCCCACGACAGGGGGAGACCCAGTACTTC,CASSPRQGETQYF
TRBV25-1,.,TRBJ2-1,.,TGTGCCAGCAGTGTAGTCGAGCAGTTCTTC,CASSVVEQFF
TRBV2,once,TRBJ1-2,.,TGTGCCAGCTGGGGCGGGGGGGACTATGGCTACACCTTC,CASWGGGDYGYTF
TRBV7-6,.,TRBJ1-3,.,TGTGCCAGCAGCTTGTCAGGGGCAGGAAACACCATATATTTT,CASSLSGAGNTIYF
TRBV5-1,.,TRBJ2-2,.,TGCGCCAGCAGCCCCTCCGGGGGGAACACCGGGGAGCTGTTTTTT,CASSPSGGNTGELFF
TRBV25-1,.,TRBJ2-1,.,TGTGCCAGATGGACCCTCAGGGCTTCCTACAATGAGCAGTTCTTC,CARWTLRASYNEQFF
TRBV7-8,.,TRBJ1-2,.,TGTGCCAGCAGCCTCCTCCGACGGGGGTCGGGCTATGGCTACACCTTC,CASSLLRRGSGYGYTF
TRBV7-9,.,TRBJ2-5,TRBD2,TGTGCCAGCAGCTACTCTAGCGGGGGGTACCAAGAGACCCAGTACTTC,CASSYSSGGYQETQYF
TRBV19,.,TRBJ2-3,TRBD2,TGTGCCAGTTCTGTGGCTAGCGGGACAGATACGCAGTATTTT,CASSVASGTDTQYF
TRBV7-2,.,TRBJ2-3,.,TGTGCCAGCAGCTTAAACCCTGGAGCTAACACAGATACGCAGTATTTT,CASSLNPGANTDTQYF
TRBV2,.,TRBJ2-4,TRBD1,TGTGCTAGCAGGCCTAGCCCGGGACAGGGGGGAAACATTCAGTACTTC,CASRPSPGQGGNIQYF
TRBV5-5,.,TRBJ2-7,TRBD2,TGTGCCAGCAGCGAAACAGCGGGGGCTAACTACGAGCAGTACTTC,CASSETAGANYEQYF
TRBV28,.,TRBJ2-7,TRBD1,TGTGCCAGCAGTTATCCACAGGGGGTGAGGGAGCAGTACTTC,CASSYPQGVREQYF
TRBV10-3,.,TRBJ1-4,TRBD1,TGTGCCATCAGTGAGCTGGGACAGGGGAATGAAAAACTGTTTTTT,CAISELGQGNEKLFF
TRBV5-1,.,TRBJ1-3,.,TGCGCCAGCAGCTTTTCGCTCGGAGAAACCACCATATATTTT,CASSFSLGETTIYF
TRBV20-1,.,TRBJ1-2,.,TGCAGTGCGGGGGGACACTATGGCTACACCTTC,CSAGGHYGYTF
TRBV9,.,TRBJ2-1,TRBD2,TGTGCCAGCAGCGCGGCCGGGACTAGCTTCAATGAGCAGTTCTTC,CASSAAGTSFNEQFF
TRBV7-2,.,TRBJ1-5,.,TGTGCCAGCGGAAGCAGGGGCAATCAGCCCCAGCATTTT,CASGSRGNQPQHF
TRBV7-2,.,TRBJ1-5,.,TGTGCCAGCAGCTCGACAGCCAATCAGCCCCAGCATTTT,CASSSTANQPQHF
TRBV5-1,.,TRBJ2-7,TRBD2,TGCGCCAGCAGCTGGCCGGGACTAGTCTACGAGCAGTACTTC,CASSWPGLVYEQYF
TRBV11-2,.,TRBJ1-5,.,TGTGCCAGCAGCTTAGTTACGGATCAGCCCCAGCATTTT,CASSLVTDQPQHF
TRBV6-5,.,TRBJ1-3,.,TGTGCCAGCCACCCCGGGGGGTTCTCTGGAAACACCATATATTTT,CASHPGGFSGNTIYF
TRBV28,.,TRBJ2-2,.,TGTGCCAGCGGATACGTGGGGCTGAACACCGGGGAGCTGTTTTTT,CASGYVGLNTGELFF
TRBV6-5,.,TRBJ1-3,TRBD1,TGTGCCAGCAGTCGGGGACAGGTTTCTGGAAACACCATATATTTT,CASSRGQVSGNTIYF